A single T cell receptor (beta chain) is shown here with its context. Which antigen it targets is not known. Base quality data are lacking; no much larger clone is found one base away. This specimen comes from a study of T-cell memory formation after mild COVID-19 (dated by TCRdb to the early 2020s). About the full investigation: TCR sequence clusters from the two donors were largely donor specific. T-cell clones expanding and contracting after mild COVID-19 in two donors were tracked by longitudinal TCRalpha and TCRbeta repertoire sequencing. The cohort comprised two young, previously healthy adult volunteers, one female and one male.

Data came from an Illumina NovaSeq 6000. Using 5'RACE with constant-segment primers, TCRalpha and TCRbeta cDNA libraries were constructed, with sample barcodes and unique molecular identifiers added in the process. RNA was extracted from every sample with Trizol reagent. The libraries were amplified in two PCR steps, and the second step added a second sample barcode and Illumina TruSeq adapters. The libraries were sequenced on an Illumina NovaSeq using 2 x 150 bp paired-end reads. The original pipeline was this. With migec v1.2.7, reads were demultiplexed and then collapsed into UMI-guided consensus sequences. With mixcr v2.1.11, UMI consensuses were aligned to TRA and TRB V and J templates and assembled into clonotypes. A clonotype was counted as expanded or contracted only if both edgeR and NoisET called the change significant, with noise models trained on biological replicates. For edgeR calls, the cutoffs were a false discovery rate-adjusted p below 0.01 and a log2 fold-change threshold of 1. As an exploratory analysis of dynamics, PCA with hierarchical clustering was applied to max-normalized trajectories of the 1000 most abundant clonotypes. The CD4 or CD8 phenotype of responding clones was assigned using the separately sequenced CD4+ and CD8+ repertoires. TCRdb's own reprocessing of the public reads used fastp at Q25 and MiXCR and kept productive beta chains. Rows matching on CDR3 protein sequence are summarized as one entry with the most common DNA and genes. TCRdb assigned the V and J calls; the authors' analysis was not used. The sample table lists nearly 350,000 distinct CDR3 sequences, under 15% of them with a count of one. 20% to 25% of the sample lies in the top ten.

What the work shows at the level of the full study, not this receptor alone: SARS-CoV-2 specificity of the second-wave clones peaking on day 37 was not confirmed. Balanced CD4/CD8 phenotypes were observed for clones contracting from day 15 to 85, whereas a bias towards CD4+ was observed for a second wave of clones expanding from day 15 to 37. Some responding clones were found in pre-infection memory, which suggests that pre-existing cross-reactive memory T cells took part in the SARS-CoV-2 response. Contracting CD4+ clones were found mainly in CM and EM memory subsets, while CD8+ clones were enriched in EMRA. Only two mild cases were covered in the study, and larger cohorts including severe cases with pre-infection samples were considered necessary.

Ficoll-Paque density gradient centrifugation was the method used to isolate PBMCs. The CDR3, cysteine through phenylalanine, is 12 amino acids long. The kept DNA is CDR3 alone, 36 bases in frame from the first base. The trim is 10 bases for V and 6 bases for J, with a gap of 12 bases between the germline ends. Sequences MNHEY (CDR1) and SVGAGI (CDR2) are obtained from the germline V gene. The sequence derives from a young man who had mild COVID-19 (a few samples of this study predate the infection). The sample titles of this study are shuffled in the database, so cell type and time point are left out; the donor was told from shared clones. Recombination linked TRBV6-5 to TRBJ2-2; TRBD2 is a possible D gene, resting on 6 matching bases. Sequencing was done on a sample of PBMCs or a T cell subset sorted from them (not recorded which). The nucleotide sequence is TGTGCCACCAACGGGGGAGCCGGGGAGCTGTTTTTT. It translates to CATNGGAGELFF.